Following are 25 T cell receptor beta chains from one sample sequenced in a study of beta chain features in type 1 diabetes. Study results and limitations: Significant though moderate, a shortening of TCRB CDR3s appeared in all four CD4+ subsets of Type 1 diabetes patients.

Their recognized antigens are unknown. What was sequenced were expressed TCRB transcripts, since all of the isolated RNA had been reverse transcribed. The protocol was immunoSEQ multiplex PCR, while the TCRdb copy is restricted to in-frame clones and leaves out a portion. In the table there are about 660,000 clones, over 11% of which are singletons. Sample: naive CD4+ T cells from blood. Receptor source: a man younger than 30 with type 1 diabetes.

The V call is TRBV19, the J call TRBJ1-1; TRBD1 might be the D (5 bases). Germline V CDR1 and CDR2: LNHDA, SQIVND (reference sequence). CDR3 length: 13 residues. Trimming stripped 6 bases from V and 5 bases from J, with 13 bases between. CDR3 coding DNA: TGTGCCAGTAGGAACGACGGGGGGACTGAAGCTTTCTTT. It yields the protein CASRNDGGTEAFF.

V and J are TRBV18 and TRBJ2-3; 7 nucleotides agree with TRBD1. The V gene end was trimmed by 6 bases and the J gene end by 3 bases; junction bases not matched to a gene: 9. The CDR3 sequence is 15 residues long. The germline V gene encodes CDR1 KGHSH and CDR2 LQKENI. CDR3 protein: CASSPDRFGTDTQYF. CDR3 nucleotide sequence: TGTGCCAGCTCCCCGGACAGGTTTGGGACAGATACGCAGTATTTT.

The CDR3 coding sequence is TGTGCCAGCAGCTTAACGGGGGCCTTCTACGAGCAGTACTTC. This sequence encodes CASSLTGAFYEQYF. This chain uses TRBV7-9 with TRBJ2-7; possibly TRBD1 or TRBD2 for D (6 bases each). The length of the CDR3 is 14 residues. The germline V gene has CDR1 SEHNR and CDR2 FQNEAQ (reference sequence). The V gene lost 2 bases and the J gene lost 3 bases, with 11 bases spanning the gap.

This rearrangement joins TRBV28 to TRBJ2-5; D tentatively fits TRBD1 or TRBD2 (5 bases each). The CDR3 runs 16 residues. Trimming pared 6 bases from V and 7 bases from J, leaving 24 bases between. Germline V lookup: CDR1 MDHEN, CDR2 SYDVKM. The CDR3 spells CASRLLEGASEGTQYF. The CDR3 nucleotides read TGTGCCAGCAGACTGCTAGAAGGGGCATCTGAGGGGACCCAGTACTTC.

The chain couples TRBV10-3 to TRBJ2-2; maybe TRBD1 (6 bases). The CDR3 has 14 residues. Germline V lookup: CDR1 ENHRY, CDR2 SYGVKD. The germline V and J ends were trimmed by 11 bases and 1 base, with 14 bases remaining between them. The CDR3 bases are TGTGCCGCGGCCGGGGACATGAACACCGGGGAGCTGTTTTTT. Translation: CAAAGDMNTGELFF.

The chain employs TRBV30 and TRBJ1-2; D is undetermined. Germline lookup yields CDR1 GTSNPN and CDR2 SVGIG (reference sequence). This CDR3 comprises 13 residues. V shed 3 bases and J shed 7 bases, with 15 bases lying between them. The CDR3 is CAWSAGPRGGYTF. Written as DNA, the CDR3 is TGTGCCTGGAGCGCAGGCCCGCGCGGTGGCTACACCTTC.

This clone was detected a few times. The chain combines TRBV19 with TRBJ1-1; D gene uncertain. CDR3 length: 12 residues. V was clipped by 10 bases and J by 4 bases, with 13 bases between them. Germline CDR1 and CDR2: LNHDA and SQIVND (reference sequence). The DNA for the CDR3 is TGTGCCACCCATAAGGTAGGCACTGAAGCTTTCTTT. This codes for CATHKVGTEAFF.

This clone was picked up a small number of times. This chain links TRBV7-2 with TRBJ2-7; D is unresolved. The CDR3 spans 12 residues. Trimming cost V 2 bases and J 10 bases, with 12 bases left between them. In germline, CDR1 is SGHTA, CDR2 FQGNSA. The CDR3 DNA is TGTGCCAGCAGCTTACCCGCCGGTGATCAGTACTTC. Amino acid sequence: CASSLPAGDQYF.

This sequence joins TRBV30 and TRBJ2-7; perhaps TRBD2 as D (7 bases). Germline V gives CDR1 GTSNPN, CDR2 SVGIG (reference sequence). This CDR3 is 14 amino acids long. Trimming removed 3 bases at V and 0 bases at J, with 12 bases between. DNA for the CDR3: TGTGCCTGGAGGGGCGGGGGCCGCTCCTACGAGCAGTACTTC. This gives the protein CAWRGGGRSYEQYF.

This clone was detected a few times. V gene TRBV25-1 combines with J gene TRBJ2-1, with unresolved D. CDR3 size: 11 residues. The ends were cut back, 4 bases at V and 6 bases at J, with 4 bases in the middle. CDR1 MGHDK and CDR2 SYGVNS come from the germline V gene. The CDR3 DNA reads TGTGCCAGCAGTGGAGTCAATGAGCAGTTCTTC. This sequence encodes CASSGVNEQFF. Full variable domain (rest looked up from reference TRBV25-1 and TRBJ2-1): EADIYQTPRYLVIGTGKKITLECSQTMGHDKMYWYQQDPGMELHLIHYSYGVNSTEKGDLSSESTVSRIRTEHFPLTLESARPSHTSQYLCASSGVNEQFFGPGTRLTVL.

CDR3 sequence reads: CASTSQGGVAYEQYF. The CDR3 DNA follows: TGTGCCAGCACCTCCCAGGGTGGGGTGGCATACGAGCAGTACTTC. The rearrangement joins TRBV7-3 to TRBJ2-7; tentative D call: TRBD1 (5 bases). V shed 7 bases and J shed 4 bases, with 20 bases lying between them. Germline V gene lookup returns CDR1 SGHTA and CDR2 FQGTGA. This CDR3 comprises 15 residues.

This clone was observed a handful of times. The chain links TRBV29-1 to TRBJ1-4; D may be TRBD1 (5 bases). Trimming removed 0 bases from V and 6 bases from J, with 8 bases in between. The CDR3 runs to 13 residues. Germline CDR1 reads SQVTM; CDR2 reads ANQGSEA. DNA for the CDR3: TGCAGCGTTGAAGACAGGGTTGATGAAAAACTGTTTTTT. Translating gives CSVEDRVDEKLFF.

In its sample, this clone was seen a few times. This chain links TRBV5-1 with TRBJ2-3, with 8 bases lining up with TRBD2. Germline loops: CDR1 SGHRS, CDR2 YFSETQ. With 0 bases clipped from V and 1 base from J, the junction kept 4 bases outside the gene matches. The CDR3 has 16 amino acids. CDR3 loop: CASSLGSGSRTDTQYF. CDR3 DNA sequence: TGCGCCAGCAGCTTGGGCAGCGGGAGCCGCACAGATACGCAGTATTTT.

Note on this clone: Distinct nucleotide sequences in the sample also encode this CDR3. The chain recombines TRBV4-1 with TRBJ2-5; D is uncertain. V lost 0 bases to trimming and J lost 4 bases, with 3 bases between them. Germline values: CDR1 MGHRA, CDR2 YSYEKL. The CDR3 length is 12 residues. This CDR3 reads CASSQEGETQYF. The CDR3 nucleotides are TGCGCCAGCAGCCAAGAAGGAGAGACCCAGTACTTC.

The CDR3 DNA follows: TGTGCCAGCAGCTTCCAGGGGGATGGCTACACCTTC. Encoded protein: CASSFQGDGYTF. This sequence joins TRBV7-3 and TRBJ1-2, with 7 bases lining up with TRBD1. The CDR3 has 12 amino acids. The V gene end was trimmed by 3 bases and the J gene end by 6 bases; junction bases not matched to a gene: 1. Per the germline V gene, CDR1 is SGHTA and CDR2 is FQGTGA.

This clone showed up just a few times. The same CDR3 is also encoded by other DNA sequences in this sample. The V gene is TRBV27, the J gene TRBJ2-2; D unclear. The CDR3 is 12 residues long. V dropped 6 bases and J dropped 2 bases, with 4 bases sitting between them. Germline V CDR1 and CDR2: MNHEY, SMNVEV (reference sequence). CDR3 region: CASSQNTGELFF. CDR3 in DNA: TGTGCCAGCAGCCAAAACACCGGGGAGCTGTTTTTT.

Only a few counts were recorded for this clone. This chain connects TRBV19 to TRBJ1-1; a weak D match, TRBD1 (5 bases). The CDR3 spans 11 residues. Trimming cost V 7 bases and J 11 bases, with 14 bases left between them. CDR1 and CDR2 from the germline V gene are LNHDA and SQIVND (reference sequence). CDR3 residues: CASTRGGDAFF. The CDR3 DNA reads as TGTGCCAGTACCCGTGGTGGGGACGCTTTCTTT.

The chain recombines TRBV6-5 with TRBJ1-2; D is ambiguous. CDR1 is MNHEY, CDR2 SVGAGI, per germline. The CDR3 covers 16 residues. V was pared by 2 bases and J by 0 bases, with 13 bases between. The CDR3 region has the DNA TGTGCCAGCAGTTACGGGCGGCTACCTGCTAACTATGGCTACACCTTC. Encoded protein: CASSYGRLPANYGYTF.

This clone has a handful of counts. The CDR3 loop is CASTIRGERNNSPLHF. Here the CDR3 DNA reads TGTGCCAGCACCATCAGGGGGGAAAGAAATAATTCACCCCTCCACTTT. The V call is TRBV6-6, the J call TRBJ1-6; 7 positions agree with TRBD1. The CDR3 length is 16 residues. V was pared by 7 bases and J by 5 bases, with 11 bases of the junction left unmatched. CDR1 MNHNY and CDR2 SVGAGI come from the germline V gene (reference sequence).

This clone was seen a few times. The sample carries other DNA sequences with the same CDR3. The rearrangement joins TRBV5-1 to TRBJ2-3, with D uncertain. Germline V gene lookup returns CDR1 SGHRS and CDR2 YFSETQ. Trimming removed 1 base at V and 4 bases at J, with 4 bases between. The CDR3 sequence is 12 residues long. The CDR3 DNA sequence: TGCGCCAGCAGCTTGCCGTCAGATACGCAGTATTTT. It is translated as CASSLPSDTQYF.

The chain joins TRBV5-4 to TRBJ2-4; D unresolved. The ends were cut back, 5 bases at V and 5 bases at J, with 8 bases in the middle. CDR1 SGHNT and CDR2 YYREEE come from the germline V gene (reference sequence). The CDR3 spans 12 residues. CDR3 sequence: CASSHQENIQYF. CDR3 sequence (DNA): TGTGCCAGCAGTCACCAGGAAAACATTCAGTACTTC. Variable domain in full (rest from reference TRBV5-4 and TRBJ2-4): ETGVTQSPTHLIKTRGQQVTLRCSSQSGHNTVSWYQQALGQGPQFIFQYYREEENGRGNFPPRFSGLQFPNYSSELNVNALELDDSALYLCASSHQENIQYFGAGTRLSVL.

This clone was detected only a few times. V gene TRBV4-3 combines with J gene TRBJ2-3, with TRBD2 identical over 9 bases. The germline CDR1 and CDR2 sequences are LGHNA and YSLEER. The CDR3 length is 15 residues. J was trimmed by 2 bases and V by 4 bases; bases with no gene match: 4. CDR3 sequence reads: CASSLSGGITDTQYF. CDR3 nucleotide sequence: TGCGCCAGCAGCCTGAGCGGGGGGATCACAGATACGCAGTATTTT.

This clone was found a few times. The chain recombines TRBV5-4 with TRBJ2-5, with D maybe TRBD2 (5 bases). The CDR3 totals 12 residues. The V gene lost 3 bases and the J gene lost 5 bases, with 8 bases spanning the gap. The germline V gene encodes CDR1 SGHNT and CDR2 YYREEE (reference sequence). The CDR3 is CASSYPGETQYF. The CDR3 DNA reads as TGTGCCAGCAGCTACCCGGGGGAGACCCAGTACTTC.

The CDR3 loop reads CASSPQEGGGQPQHF. In nucleotides, the CDR3 is TGTGCCAGCTCACCTCAGGAAGGGGGCGGTCAGCCCCAGCATTTT. The chain couples TRBV18 to TRBJ1-5; 7 nucleotides match TRBD1. V shed 3 bases, J shed 6 bases, and the junction held 8 bases outside the gene matches. The CDR3 is made up of 15 amino acids. Germline values: CDR1 KGHSH, CDR2 LQKENI.

The V gene is TRBV6-1, the J gene TRBJ2-5, with a possible D match to TRBD2 (5 bases). V was clipped by 8 bases and J by 5 bases, with 21 bases between them. CDR1 MNHNS and CDR2 SASEGT come from the germline V gene. The CDR3 runs 15 residues. CDR3 DNA sequence: TGTGCCAGCTCCAAAGGGCTAGCTGGGGTGGAGACCCAGTACTTC. It encodes CASSKGLAGVETQYF.